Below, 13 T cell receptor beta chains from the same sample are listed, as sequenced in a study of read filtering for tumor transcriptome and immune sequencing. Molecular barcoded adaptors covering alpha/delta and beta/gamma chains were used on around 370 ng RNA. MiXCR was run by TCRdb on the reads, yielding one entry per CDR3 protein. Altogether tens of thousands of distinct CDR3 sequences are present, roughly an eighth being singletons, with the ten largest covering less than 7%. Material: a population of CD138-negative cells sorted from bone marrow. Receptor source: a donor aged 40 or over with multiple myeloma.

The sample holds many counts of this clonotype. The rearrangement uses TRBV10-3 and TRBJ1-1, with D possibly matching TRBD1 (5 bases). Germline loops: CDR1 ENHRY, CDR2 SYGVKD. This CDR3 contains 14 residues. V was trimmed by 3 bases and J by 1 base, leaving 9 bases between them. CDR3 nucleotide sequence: TGTGCCATCAGTGATGCAGGGAGGAACACTGAAGCTTTCTTT. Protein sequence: CAISDAGRNTEAFF.

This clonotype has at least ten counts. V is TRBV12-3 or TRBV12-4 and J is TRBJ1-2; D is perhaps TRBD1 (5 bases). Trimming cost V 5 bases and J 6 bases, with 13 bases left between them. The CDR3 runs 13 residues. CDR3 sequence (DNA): TGTGCCAGCAGTCCAAAAACGGGGGATGGCTACACCTTC. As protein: CASSPKTGDGYTF.

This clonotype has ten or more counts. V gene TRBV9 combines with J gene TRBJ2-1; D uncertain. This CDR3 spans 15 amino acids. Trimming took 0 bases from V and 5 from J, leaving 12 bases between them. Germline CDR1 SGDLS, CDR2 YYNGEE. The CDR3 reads CASSVGFSIHNEQFF. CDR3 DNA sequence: TGTGCCAGCAGCGTAGGGTTTTCGATTCACAATGAGCAGTTCTTC.

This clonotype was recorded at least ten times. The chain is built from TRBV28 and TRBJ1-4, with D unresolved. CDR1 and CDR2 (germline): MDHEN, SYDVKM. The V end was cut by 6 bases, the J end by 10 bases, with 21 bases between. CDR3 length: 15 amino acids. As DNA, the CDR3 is TGTGCCAGCAGCATTATTGGGGAAAGTAGAGGAAAACTGTTTTTT. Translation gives CASSIIGESRGKLFF.

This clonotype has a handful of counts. CDR3 amino acids: CASSIPGHRDTIYF. The CDR3 DNA reads as TGTGCCAGTAGTATACCGGGGCATCGGGACACCATATATTTT. This chain uses TRBV19 with TRBJ1-3; possibly TRBD1 for D (5 bases). Between the trimmed V and J ends, which lost 2 bases and 8 bases, there was a span of 13 bases. Germline V gene sequence: CDR1 LNHDA, CDR2 SQIVND (reference sequence). The CDR3 is 14 residues long.

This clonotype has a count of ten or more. In DNA form, the CDR3 reads TGCAGTGCCCAGGCCGCCCTAACAGGCAAGCAAGAGACCCAGTACTTC. It encodes CSAQAALTGKQETQYF. The chain joins TRBV20-1 to TRBJ2-5; the D gene is possibly TRBD1 (5 bases). CDR1 is DFQATT, CDR2 SNEGSKA, per germline (reference sequence). V lost 6 bases and J lost 2, with 22 bases in between. The CDR3 totals 16 residues.

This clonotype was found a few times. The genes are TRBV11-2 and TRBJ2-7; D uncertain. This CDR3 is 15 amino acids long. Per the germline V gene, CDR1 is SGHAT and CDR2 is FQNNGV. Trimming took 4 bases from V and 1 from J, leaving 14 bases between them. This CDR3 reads CASSSLRARSYEQYF. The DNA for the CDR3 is TGTGCCAGCAGCTCCCTTAGGGCCCGTTCCTACGAGCAGTACTTC.

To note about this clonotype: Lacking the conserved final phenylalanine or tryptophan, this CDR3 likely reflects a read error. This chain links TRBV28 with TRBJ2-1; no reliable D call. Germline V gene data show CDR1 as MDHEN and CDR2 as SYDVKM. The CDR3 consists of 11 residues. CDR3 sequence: CTSSFLGEQFI. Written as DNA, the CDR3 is TGTACCAGCAGTTTTCTGGGAGAGCAGTTCATC.

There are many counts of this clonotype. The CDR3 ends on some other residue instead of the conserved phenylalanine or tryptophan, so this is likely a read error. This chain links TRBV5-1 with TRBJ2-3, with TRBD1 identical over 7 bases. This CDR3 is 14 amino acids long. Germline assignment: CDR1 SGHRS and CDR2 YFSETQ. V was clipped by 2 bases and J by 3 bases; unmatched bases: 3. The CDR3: CASSLRQGTDTQYS. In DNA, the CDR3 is TGCGCCAGCAGCTTACGACAGGGAACAGATACGCAGTATTCT.

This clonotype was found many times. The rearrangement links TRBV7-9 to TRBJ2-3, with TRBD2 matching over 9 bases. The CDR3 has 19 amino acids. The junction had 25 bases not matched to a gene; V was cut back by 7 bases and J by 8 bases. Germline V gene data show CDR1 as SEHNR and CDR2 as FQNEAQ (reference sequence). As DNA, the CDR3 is TGTGCCAGCAACGAAATTCTAATGCGGGGGGGCCGGGATCTATTTACGCAGTATTTT. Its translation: CASNEILMRGGRDLFTQYF. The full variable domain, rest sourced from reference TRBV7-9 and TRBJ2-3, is DTGVSQNPRHKITKRGQNVTFRCDPISEHNRLYWYRQTLGQGPEFLTYFQNEAQLEKSRLLSDRFSAERPKGSFSTLEIQRTEQGDSAMYLCASNEILMRGGRDLFTQYFGPGTRLTVL.

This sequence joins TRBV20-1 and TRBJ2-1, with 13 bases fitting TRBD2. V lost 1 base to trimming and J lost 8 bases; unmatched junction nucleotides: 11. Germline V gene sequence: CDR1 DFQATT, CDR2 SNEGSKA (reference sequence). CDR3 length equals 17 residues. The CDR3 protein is CSARGVPGLAGLDEQFF. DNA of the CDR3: TGCAGTGCTAGAGGGGTCCCGGGACTAGCGGGACTGGATGAGCAGTTCTTC.

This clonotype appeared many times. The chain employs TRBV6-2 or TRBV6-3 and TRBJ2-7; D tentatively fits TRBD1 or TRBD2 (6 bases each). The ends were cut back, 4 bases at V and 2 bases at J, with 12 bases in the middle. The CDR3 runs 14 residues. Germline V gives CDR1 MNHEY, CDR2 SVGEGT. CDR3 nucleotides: TGTGCCAGCAGTTTCCGGGGGCAGACCTACGAGCAGTACTTC. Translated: CASSFRGQTYEQYF.

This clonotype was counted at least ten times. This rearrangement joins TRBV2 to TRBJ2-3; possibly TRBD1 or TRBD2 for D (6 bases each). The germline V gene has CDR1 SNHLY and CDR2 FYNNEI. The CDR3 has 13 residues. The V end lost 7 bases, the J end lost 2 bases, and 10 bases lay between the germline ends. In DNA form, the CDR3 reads TGTGCCAGCATGGGGGGCTCCACAGATACGCAGTATTTT. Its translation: CASMGGSTDTQYF.